This TCR beta chain was sequenced for a study of shared clonotypes between healthy human individuals. For every subset, genomic DNA was evenly distributed across several immunoSEQ plates. This table comes from immunoSEQ multiplex PCR, and its TCRdb copy is limited to in-frame clones, with some not included. The sample lists over 2,000,000 clones; just over 90% were seen once. Whole-study findings and limits: Larger estimated richness was generally seen in naive subsets than in memory subsets. Across a handful of donors, naive CD4 shared about 5%, naive CD8 over 3%, memory CD4 2% to 2.5%, memory CD8 around 0.42%.

The naive CD8 population came from CD45RO-negative cells selected for CCR7, without terminally differentiated effector memory CD45RA+ cells. Donors were healthy HIV-negative adults without recent acute infections or vaccinations. For this clone: Its specificity is not known.

This sequence originates from a man younger than 30 in good health. Some clones in this sample may be carry-over from other donors' samples. Sequencing was done on a sample of naive CD8+ T cells from PBMCs.

CDR3 nucleotide sequence: TGTGCCAGCAATCGGGGGAGCGTTGAAGCTTTCTTT. Amino acids: CASNRGSVEAFF. The chain is built from TRBV11-2 and TRBJ1-1; D is possibly TRBD1 (5 bases). With 7 bases removed from V and 7 bases from J, the gap between germline ends came to 13 bases. The CDR3 runs 12 residues. The germline V gene encodes CDR1 SGHAT and CDR2 FQNNGV.